The present entry profiles one TCR beta chain with its context. Antigen unknown. Relapsing-remitting disease, either stable or active, was present in the treatment-naive patients who were the multiple sclerosis controls. It was negative isolation that provided the CD8+ and CD4+ T cells, whereas TEMRA cells were enriched by FACS. The CDR3 contains 14 residues. The ends lost 5 bases at V and 5 bases at J; junction bases unmatched: 7. CDR1 MNHEY and CDR2 SMNVEV come from the germline V gene (reference sequence). The data are from a study of CD8 T cells in Susac syndrome. Study-level results: That the number of individuals in its TCR sequencing and HLA analysis was relatively small was acknowledged by the study.

With random hexamers, roughly 0.45 to 1 ug RNA was reverse transcribed. Amplification of TCR beta CDR3 by immunoSEQ multiplex PCR spanned 54 Vbeta and 13 Jbeta. TCRdb reanalysed the immunoSEQ multiplex PCR reads using MiXCR and keeps one entry per CDR3 protein. The sample comprises 150,000 to 180,000 distinct CDR3 sequences, less than 97% of which are singletons, and 0.15% rests with the top ten. This rearrangement joins TRBV27 to TRBJ2-7, with 9 bases identical to TRBD1. The sample was CD8+ T cells from PBMCs. This receptor was taken from a human donor with multiple sclerosis. The CDR3 sequence: CASSRRDRADEQYF. The CDR3 DNA follows: TGTGCCAGCAGTCGCCGGGACAGGGCCGACGAGCAGTACTTC.